A selection of T cell receptor beta chains follows, all from one sample in a study of Graves' ophthalmopathy and Graves' hyperthyroidism. TCRdb itself ran the multiplex PCR reads through MiXCR, one entry per CDR3 protein. This sample has roughly 400,000 distinct CDR3 sequences, with about 16% found just once. Material for sequencing was peripheral blood. These receptors were obtained from a woman in her late teens or twenties with Graves' ophthalmopathy. The CDR3 runs from the conserved cysteine through the conserved F or W. A D gene is named only where the DNA matches it firmly. A row's size may be missing; if present it is once, few, many or a size class.

clone_size	d_call	j_call	v_call	cdr3_length	cdr3_nt	cdr3_aa
many	TRBD2	TRBJ2-7	TRBV7-2	16	TGTGCCAGCAGCCGTTCGGGACTAGCGGGAGGCTACGAGCAGTACTTC	CASSRSGLAGGYEQYF
.	.	TRBJ1-2	TRBV6-1	15	TGTGCCAGCAGTGCCCGACCGGGCGGACGGGACGGCTACACCTTC	CASSARPGGRDGYTF
many	TRBD1	TRBJ2-7	TRBV9	15	TGTGCCAGCAGCGCTTCGACAGGGATCCCCTACGAGCAGTACTTC	CASSASTGIPYEQYF
many	.	TRBJ2-6	TRBV30	13	TGTGCCTGGAGTGGAGGACAGTACAACGTCCTGACTTTC	CAWSGGQYNVLTF
many	.	TRBJ1-2	TRBV6-1	15	TGTGCCAGCAGTGGGGGGGGGGCGACCAACTATGGCTACACCTTC	CASSGGGATNYGYTF
many	TRBD1	TRBJ2-5	TRBV5-1	15	TGCGCCAGCAGCATAAGCAGACAGGGCGGAGAGACCCAGTACTTC	CASSISRQGGETQYF
many	.	TRBJ2-7	TRBV7-9	13	TGTGCCAGCAGCCTCGGACCTCCGCGCGAGCAGTACTTC	CASSLGPPREQYF
many	.	TRBJ1-1	TRBV6-2/TRBV6-3	12	TGTGCCAGCCGTTTACCTTTAGCTGAAGCTTTCTTT	CASRLPLAEAFF
.	.	TRBJ2-2	TRBV30	13	TGTGCCTGGAGGGCGGACAGATACGGGGAGCTGTTTTTT	CAWRADRYGELFF
many	.	TRBJ1-1	TRBV28	17	TGTGCCAGCAGTCCCCTGGGTAGGGGGAACTTGAACACTGAAGCTTTCTTT	CASSPLGRGNLNTEAFF
many	TRBD1	TRBJ1-4	TRBV6-1	13	TGTGCCAGCAGCGGGACAGCTAATGAAAAACTGTTTTTT	CASSGTANEKLFF
many	.	TRBJ1-1	TRBV5-1	15	TGCGCCAGCAGCTTGGATCTAGGGAGGAACACTGAAGCTTTCTTT	CASSLDLGRNTEAFF
many	.	TRBJ1-1	TRBV27	13	TGTGCCAGCAGTCCTTTACAGAACACTGAAGCTTTCTTT	CASSPLQNTEAFF
few	TRBD1	TRBJ1-6	TRBV7-3	13	TGTGCCAGCAGCTCGACAGGGTACTCACCCCTCCACTTT	CASSSTGYSPLHF
many	TRBD1	TRBJ2-4	TRBV19	17	TGTGCCAGTAGACCCGGGACAGGGGATCGGACCAAAAACATTCAGTACTTC	CASRPGTGDRTKNIQYF
many	.	TRBJ1-6	TRBV12-5	14	TGTGCTAGTGCCCAGGGTGGCAATAATTCACCCCTCCACTTT	CASAQGGNNSPLHF
many	.	TRBJ1-1	TRBV5-4	16	TGTGCCAGCAGCTTGGATCCGGGACGGCTGAACACTGAAGCTTTCTTT	CASSLDPGRLNTEAFF
.	.	TRBJ1-3	TRBV7-2	13	TGTGCCAGCGCCCCAGAGCTTGGAAACACCATATATTTT	CASAPELGNTIYF
many	.	TRBJ2-4	TRBV6-1	13	TGTGCCAGCAGTAAGGGTCAACCCAACATTCAGTACTTC	CASSKGQPNIQYF
many	.	TRBJ2-7	TRBV6-5	14	TGTGCCAGCAGTTACCAGCAGGGGGGCTACGAGCAGTACTTC	CASSYQQGGYEQYF
many	.	TRBJ1-2	TRBV12-3/TRBV12-4	13	TGTGCCAGCAGCCGACTGAGTAACTATGGCTACACCTTC	CASSRLSNYGYTF
many	.	TRBJ1-3	TRBV11-2	12	TGTGCCAGCCACGCGGCCGGAAACACCATATATTTT	CASHAAGNTIYF
.	.	TRBJ2-2	TRBV12-3/TRBV12-4	15	TGTGCCAGCAGAAGGGAGGTAGCGAACACCGGGGAGCTGTTTTTT	CASRREVANTGELFF
many	.	TRBJ1-6	TRBV7-2	17	TGTGCCAGCAGCTACACCCCCAGGAGCTCCTATAATTCACCCCTCCACTTT	CASSYTPRSSYNSPLHF
many	TRBD2	TRBJ2-2	TRBV20-1	15	TGCAGTGCTAGGAGGGGGACTAGCGACACCGGGGAGCTGTTTTTT	CSARRGTSDTGELFF
.	TRBD1	TRBJ2-7	TRBV6-9	17	TGTGCCAGCAGGGCGCTGGAAGGGGACAGGGTCTCCTACGAGCAGTACTTC	CASRALEGDRVSYEQYF
many	TRBD1	TRBJ1-1	TRBV6-5	15	TGTGCCAGCACAGATCGCAGGGGGCAGGGTACTGAAGCTTTCTTT	CASTDRRGQGTEAFF
many	.	TRBJ1-5	TRBV7-8	17	TGTGCCAGCAGCTTAGAGCCGGGAGGAATAAGCAATCAGCCCCAGCATTTT	CASSLEPGGISNQPQHF
many	TRBD1	TRBJ1-6	TRBV2	12	TGTGCCAGCGGGACAGGGAATTCACCCCTCCACTTT	CASGTGNSPLHF
many	.	TRBJ2-2	TRBV28	15	TGTGCCAGCAGTTTTAGGGACACCTACACCGGGGAGCTGTTTTTT	CASSFRDTYTGELFF
many	.	TRBJ1-6	TRBV18	13	TGTGCCAGCTCACCACCCCTCAGCTTTCCCCTCCACTTT	CASSPPLSFPLHF
many	.	TRBJ1-2	TRBV11-2	18	TGTGCCAGCAGCTTAGAAAGTGCCTCCCTGGGGGGGGTAGGTGGCTACACCTTC	CASSLESASLGGVGGYTF
many	TRBD1	TRBJ1-2	TRBV6-5	14	TGTGCCAGCAGTTACGTCAGGGGGGACTATGGCTACACCTTC	CASSYVRGDYGYTF
many	TRBD2	TRBJ2-7	TRBV27	15	TGTGCCAGCAGTTTATGGCCTAGCGGGAGTTACGAGCAGTACTTC	CASSLWPSGSYEQYF
many	.	TRBJ1-1	TRBV20-1	14	TGCAGTGCAACGATCGACAGTATGAACACTGAAGCTTTCTTT	CSATIDSMNTEAFF
many	.	TRBJ1-1	TRBV7-2	13	TGTGCCAGCAGCCGCCAGGGGAGCACTGAAGCTTTCTTT	CASSRQGSTEAFF
few	TRBD1	TRBJ1-1	TRBV4-2	16	TGTGCCAGCAGCCACGGGACAGGTGGAAAAAACACTGAAGCTTTCTTT	CASSHGTGGKNTEAFF
many	.	TRBJ1-1	TRBV29-1	13	TGCAGCGTTGGGGGGGGAGTCCGAACTGAAGCTTTCTTT	CSVGGGVRTEAFF
many	.	TRBJ1-1	TRBV6-2/TRBV6-3	14	TGTGCCAGCAGTTTGGAGGGAAGGAAAACTGAAGCTTTCTTT	CASSLEGRKTEAFF
many	.	TRBJ2-5	TRBV7-2	13	TGTGCCAGCAGCGCGAGCGAGGGGAAGACCCAGTACTTC	CASSASEGKTQYF
many	TRBD2	TRBJ2-5	TRBV6-2/TRBV6-3	15	TGTGCCAGCAGCCGGGGACTAGCCGACCAAGAGACCCAGTACTTC	CASSRGLADQETQYF
many	.	TRBJ1-5	TRBV6-2/TRBV6-3	16	TGTGCCAGCAGTTACTCTGGGGGTCTAGTTATTCAGCCCCAGCATTTT	CASSYSGGLVIQPQHF
many	.	TRBJ2-5	TRBV19	13	TGTGCCAGTAGTATAGGGTCCGGCAGAGACCAGTACTTC	CASSIGSGRDQYF
.	TRBD2	TRBJ2-7	TRBV28	14	TGTGCCAGTACCACCGGGACTAGTAGTTACGAGCAGTACTTC	CASTTGTSSYEQYF
few	TRBD2	TRBJ2-5	TRBV5-1	15	TGCGCCAGCAGTTCTAGCGGGGCCGCGGGGGAGACCCAGTACTTC	CASSSSGAAGETQYF
many	.	TRBJ1-2	TRBV7-2	15	TGTGCCAGCAGCTTAGGACCAGGATTAGAGTATGGCTACACCTTC	CASSLGPGLEYGYTF
many	.	TRBJ2-5	TRBV28	14	TGTGCCAGCAGTTTATATGGCAGCCAAGAGACCCAGTACTTC	CASSLYGSQETQYF
few	TRBD2	TRBJ2-7	TRBV7-3	18	TGTGCCAGCACCCAACGGGGACTAGCGGGAGAGAGCTCCTACGAGCAGTACTTC	CASTQRGLAGESSYEQYF
many	.	TRBJ2-7	TRBV5-8	15	TGTGCCAGCAGTCTCGGGGACTTCAGCTCCTACGAGCAGTACTTC	CASSLGDFSSYEQYF
.	.	TRBJ1-5	TRBV12-3/TRBV12-4	14	TGTGCCAGCAGTGGTCCAGGATACGACCAGCCCCAGCATTTT	CASSGPGYDQPQHF
few	.	TRBJ1-1	TRBV19	14	TGTGCCAGTAAAATAGGGGGGCTGATCGCTGAAGCTTTCTTT	CASKIGGLIAEAFF
many	.	TRBJ1-2	TRBV6-2/TRBV6-3	12	TGTGCCAGCAGTTACGGACCTTACGGCTACACCTTC	CASSYGPYGYTF
many	.	TRBJ1-5	TRBV5-5	16	TGTGCCAGCAGCTTCTTCCCGGGGAAACAAGATCAGCCCCAGCATTTT	CASSFFPGKQDQPQHF
many	.	TRBJ2-7	TRBV15	16	TGTGCCACCAGCAGAGATCGGGTTTTGAGCTCCTACGAGCAGTACTTC	CATSRDRVLSSYEQYF
many	TRBD1	TRBJ2-4	TRBV5-1	17	TGCGCCAGCAGCCCCTACCGACAGGGGCTAGCCAAAAACATTCAGTACTTC	CASSPYRQGLAKNIQYF
many	.	TRBJ1-5	TRBV30	13	TGTGCCTGGACGAAGGACAGCTATCAGCCCCAGCATTTT	CAWTKDSYQPQHF
many	.	TRBJ1-1	TRBV14	19	TGTGCCAGCAGCCAAGATTGGGGAGGCCTCCTACTGGGGAGCACTGAAGCTTTCTTT	CASSQDWGGLLLGSTEAFF
many	.	TRBJ1-1	TRBV30	13	TGTGCCGCTACCCCGGCAGGGTTGACTGAAGCTTTCTTT	CAATPAGLTEAFF
many	.	TRBJ2-7	TRBV2	15	TGTGCCAGCTATGACCCCGGGGATCCTATTTACGAGCAGTACTTC	CASYDPGDPIYEQYF
many	TRBD2	TRBJ2-2	TRBV6-5	17	TGTGCCAGCAGTTACTCAAGCGGGGGAGGAGGCACCGGGGAGCTGTTTTTT	CASSYSSGGGGTGELFF